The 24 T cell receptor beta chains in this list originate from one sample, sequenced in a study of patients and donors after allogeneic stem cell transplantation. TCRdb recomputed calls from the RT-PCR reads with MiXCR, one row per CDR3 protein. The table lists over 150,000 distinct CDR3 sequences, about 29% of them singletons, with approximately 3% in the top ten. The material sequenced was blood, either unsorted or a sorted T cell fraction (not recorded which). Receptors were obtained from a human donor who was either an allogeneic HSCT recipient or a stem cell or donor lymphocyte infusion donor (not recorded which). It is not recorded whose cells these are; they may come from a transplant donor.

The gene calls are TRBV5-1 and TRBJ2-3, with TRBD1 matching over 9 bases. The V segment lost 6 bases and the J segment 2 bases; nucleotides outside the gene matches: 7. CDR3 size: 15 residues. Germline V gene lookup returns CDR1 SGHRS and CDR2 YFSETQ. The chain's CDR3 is CASNFDRGFTDTQYF. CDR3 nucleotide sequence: TGCGCCAGCAACTTCGACAGGGGGTTCACAGATACGCAGTATTTT.

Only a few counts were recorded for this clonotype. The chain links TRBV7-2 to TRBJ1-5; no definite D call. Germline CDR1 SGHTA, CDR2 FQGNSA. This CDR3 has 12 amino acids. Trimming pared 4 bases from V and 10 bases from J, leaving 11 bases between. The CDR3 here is CASSSYEGPQHF. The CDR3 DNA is TGTGCCAGCAGCTCCTACGAAGGACCCCAGCATTTT.

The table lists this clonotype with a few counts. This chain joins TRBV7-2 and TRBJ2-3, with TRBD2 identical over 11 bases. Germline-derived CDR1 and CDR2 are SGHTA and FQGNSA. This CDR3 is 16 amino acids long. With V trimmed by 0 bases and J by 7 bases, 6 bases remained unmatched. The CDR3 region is CASSLAQLAGVNTQYF. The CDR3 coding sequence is TGTGCCAGCAGCTTAGCGCAACTAGCGGGAGTTAATACGCAGTATTTT.

In DNA, the CDR3 is TGTGCCAGCAGCTTAGGGACTTGGGAGACCCAGTACTTC. Its protein product is CASSLGTWETQYF. J is TRBJ2-5 and V is TRBV7-3; D perhaps matches TRBD2 (6 bases). Germline V gives CDR1 SGHTA, CDR2 FQGTGA. The CDR3 runs 13 residues. The V gene lost 2 bases and the J gene lost 5 bases, with 9 bases spanning the gap.

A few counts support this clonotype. The CDR3 region is CASSLLVPGGNYGYTF. DNA for the CDR3: TGTGCCAGCAGTTTACTCGTTCCAGGGGGTAACTATGGCTACACCTTC. V and J are TRBV28 and TRBJ1-2, with TRBD1 identical over 7 bases. This CDR3 contains 16 residues. Looked up from germline, CDR1 is MDHEN and CDR2 is SYDVKM. V gave up 2 bases and J gave up 1 base; unmatched junction bases: 7.

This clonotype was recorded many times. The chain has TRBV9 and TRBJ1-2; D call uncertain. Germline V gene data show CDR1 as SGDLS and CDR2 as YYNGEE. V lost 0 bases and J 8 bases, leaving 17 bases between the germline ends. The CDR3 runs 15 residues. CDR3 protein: CASSVDGFPAYGYTF. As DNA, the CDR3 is TGTGCCAGCAGCGTAGACGGGTTTCCTGCCTACGGCTACACCTTC.

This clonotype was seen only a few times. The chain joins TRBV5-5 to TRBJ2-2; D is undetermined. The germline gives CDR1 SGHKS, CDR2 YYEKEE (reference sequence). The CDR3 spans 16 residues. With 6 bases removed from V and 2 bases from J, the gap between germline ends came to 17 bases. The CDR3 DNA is TGTGCCAGCACCACAACTCCCGGACCAAACACCGGGGAGCTGTTTTTT. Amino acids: CASTTTPGPNTGELFF. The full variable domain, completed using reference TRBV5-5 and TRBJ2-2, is DAGVTQSPTHLIKTRGQQVTLRCSPISGHKSVSWYQQVLGQGPQFIFQYYEKEERGRGNFPDRFSARQFPNYSSELNVNALLLGDSALYLCASTTTPGPNTGELFFGEGSRLTVL.

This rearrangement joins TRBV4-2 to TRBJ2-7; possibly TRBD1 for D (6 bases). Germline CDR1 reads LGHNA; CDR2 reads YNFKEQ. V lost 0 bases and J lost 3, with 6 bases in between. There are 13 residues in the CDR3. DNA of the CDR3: TGTGCCAGCAGCCAAGAAGGGGGCTACGAGCAGTACTTC. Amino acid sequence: CASSQEGGYEQYF.

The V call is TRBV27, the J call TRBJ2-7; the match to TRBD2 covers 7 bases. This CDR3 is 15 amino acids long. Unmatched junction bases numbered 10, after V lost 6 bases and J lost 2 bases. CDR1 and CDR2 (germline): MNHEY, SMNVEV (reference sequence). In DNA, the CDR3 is TGTGCCAGCAGCCGGGCCGGGGGGATCCCCTACGAGCAGTACTTC. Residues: CASSRAGGIPYEQYF.

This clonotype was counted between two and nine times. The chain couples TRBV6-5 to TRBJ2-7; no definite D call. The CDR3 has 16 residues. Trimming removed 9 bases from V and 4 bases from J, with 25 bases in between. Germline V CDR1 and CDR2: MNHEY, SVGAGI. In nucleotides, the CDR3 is TGTGCCAGTTCCTCCTCCCTGACTGGCCCCCTGTACGAGCAGTACTTC. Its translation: CASSSSLTGPLYEQYF.

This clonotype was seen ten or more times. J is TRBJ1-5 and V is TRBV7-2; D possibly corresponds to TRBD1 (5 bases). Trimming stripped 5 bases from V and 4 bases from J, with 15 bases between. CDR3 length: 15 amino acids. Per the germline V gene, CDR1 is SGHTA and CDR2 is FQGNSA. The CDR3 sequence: CASSPRTGTNQPQHF. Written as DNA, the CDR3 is TGTGCCAGCAGCCCGCGGACGGGGACTAATCAGCCCCAGCATTTT.

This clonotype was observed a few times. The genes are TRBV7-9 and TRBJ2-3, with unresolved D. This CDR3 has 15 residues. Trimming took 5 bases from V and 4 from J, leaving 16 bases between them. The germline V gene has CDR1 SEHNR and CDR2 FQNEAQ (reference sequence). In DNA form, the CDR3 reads TGTGCCAGCAGCCTCGGGCTGGGCCCCGCAGATACGCAGTATTTT. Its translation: CASSLGLGPADTQYF.

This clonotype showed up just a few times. CDR3 nucleotide sequence: TGTGCCAGCAGCGTAGTAGGGGGATCGGCGGGACCGTACAATGAGCAGTTCTTC. It translates to CASSVVGGSAGPYNEQFF. The rearrangement uses TRBV9 and TRBJ2-1, with D possibly called TRBD1 or TRBD2 (6 bases each). Trimming left V 0 bases short and J 4 bases short, with 20 bases between. CDR1 SGDLS and CDR2 YYNGEE come from the germline V gene. This CDR3 region has 18 residues. Together with reference TRBV9 and TRBJ2-1, the CDR3 gives the full variable domain: DSGVTQTPKHLITATGQRVTLRCSPRSGDLSVYWYQQSLDQGLQFLIQYYNGEERAKGNILERFSAQQFPDLHSELNLSSLELGDSALYFCASSVVGGSAGPYNEQFFGPGTRLTVL.

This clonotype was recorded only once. The CDR3 bases are TGTGCCAGCAGTTTAGAAGGGAGGCTCAACTACGAGCAGTACTTC. Protein: CASSLEGRLNYEQYF. The V call is TRBV12-3 or TRBV12-4, the J call TRBJ2-7; tentative D call: TRBD2 (6 bases). V lost 1 base, J lost 3 bases, and 13 bases lay in between. This CDR3 has 15 amino acids.

CDR3 protein: CASSLAGVYNEQFF. CDR3 nucleotide sequence: TGTGCCAGCAGCTTAGCGGGAGTCTACAATGAGCAGTTCTTC. The chain recombines TRBV27 with TRBJ2-1; 9 bases align to TRBD2. CDR1 and CDR2 from the germline V gene are MNHEY and SMNVEV (reference sequence). J lost 3 bases, V lost 6 bases, and 3 bases had no gene match. The CDR3 is 14 amino acids.

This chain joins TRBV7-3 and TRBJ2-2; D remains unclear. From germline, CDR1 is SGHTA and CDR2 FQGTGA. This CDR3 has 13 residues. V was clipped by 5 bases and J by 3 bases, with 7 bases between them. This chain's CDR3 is CASSPGHTGELFF. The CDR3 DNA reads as TGTGCCAGCAGCCCCGGACACACCGGGGAGCTGTTTTTT. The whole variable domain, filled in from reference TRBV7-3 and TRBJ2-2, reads GAGVSQTPSNKVTEKGKYVELRCDPISGHTALYWYRQSLGQGPEFLIYFQGTGAADDSGLPNDRFFAVRPEGSVSTLKIQRTERGDSAVYLCASSPGHTGELFFGEGSRLTVL.

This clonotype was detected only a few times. The CDR3 loop reads CASSTTRTSRDTQYF. The CDR3 coding sequence is TGTGCCAGCAGTACAACGCGGACTAGCCGGGATACGCAGTATTTT. The rearrangement joins TRBV6-5 to TRBJ2-3; 8 bases map to TRBD2. Germline V lookup: CDR1 MNHEY, CDR2 SVGAGI. Unmatched junction bases numbered 10, after V lost 5 bases and J lost 6 bases. CDR3 length: 15 residues.

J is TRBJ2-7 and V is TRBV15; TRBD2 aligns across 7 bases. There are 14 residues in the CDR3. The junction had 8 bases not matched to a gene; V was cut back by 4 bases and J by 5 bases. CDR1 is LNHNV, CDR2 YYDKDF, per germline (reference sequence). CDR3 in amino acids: CATSTRRESHEQYF. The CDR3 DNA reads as TGTGCCACCAGCACAAGGCGGGAGTCCCACGAGCAGTACTTC.

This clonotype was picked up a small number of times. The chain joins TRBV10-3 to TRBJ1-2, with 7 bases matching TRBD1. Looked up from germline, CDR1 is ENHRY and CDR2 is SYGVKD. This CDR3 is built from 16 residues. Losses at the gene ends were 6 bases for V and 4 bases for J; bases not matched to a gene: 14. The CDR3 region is CAISEDRAPKTYGYTF. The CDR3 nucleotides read TGTGCCATCAGCGAAGACAGGGCCCCAAAAACCTATGGCTACACCTTC.

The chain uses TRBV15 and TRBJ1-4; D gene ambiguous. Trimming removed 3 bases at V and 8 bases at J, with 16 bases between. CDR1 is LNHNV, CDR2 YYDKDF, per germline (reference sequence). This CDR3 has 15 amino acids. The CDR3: CATSRETPHGEKLFF. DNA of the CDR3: TGTGCCACCAGCAGGGAGACACCCCATGGCGAAAAACTGTTTTTT. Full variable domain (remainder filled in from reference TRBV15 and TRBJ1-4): DAMVIQNPRYQVTQFGKPVTLSCSQTLNHNVMYWYQQKSSQAPKLLFHYYDKDFNNEADTPDNFQSRRPNTSFCFLDIRSPGLGDTAMYLCATSRETPHGEKLFFGSGTQLSVL.

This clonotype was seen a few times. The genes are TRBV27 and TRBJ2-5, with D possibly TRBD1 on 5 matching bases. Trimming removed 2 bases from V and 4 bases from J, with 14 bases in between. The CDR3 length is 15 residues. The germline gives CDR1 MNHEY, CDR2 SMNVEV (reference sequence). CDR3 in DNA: TGTGCCAGCAGTTTAAAATGGATGGGGCGAGAGACCCAGTACTTC. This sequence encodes CASSLKWMGRETQYF.

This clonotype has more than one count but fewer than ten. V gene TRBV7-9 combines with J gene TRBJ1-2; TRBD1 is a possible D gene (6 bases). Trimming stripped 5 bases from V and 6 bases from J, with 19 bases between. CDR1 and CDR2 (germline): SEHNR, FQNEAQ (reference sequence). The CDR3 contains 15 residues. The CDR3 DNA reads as TGTGCCAGCAGCACCCAGGACAGATTTAGGGATGGCTACACCTTC. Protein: CASSTQDRFRDGYTF.

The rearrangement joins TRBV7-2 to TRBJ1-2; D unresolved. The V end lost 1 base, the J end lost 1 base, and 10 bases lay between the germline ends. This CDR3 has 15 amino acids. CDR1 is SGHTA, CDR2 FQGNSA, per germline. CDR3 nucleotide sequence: TGTGCCAGCAGCTTAGGGAATGCGGTTAACTATGGCTACACCTTC. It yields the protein CASSLGNAVNYGYTF.

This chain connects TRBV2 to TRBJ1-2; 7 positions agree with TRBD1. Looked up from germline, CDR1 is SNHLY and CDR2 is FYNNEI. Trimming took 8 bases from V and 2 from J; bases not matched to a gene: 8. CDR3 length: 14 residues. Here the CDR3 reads CASSNPQGNYGYTF. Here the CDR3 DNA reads TGTGCCAGCTCAAACCCACAGGGGAACTATGGCTACACCTTC.